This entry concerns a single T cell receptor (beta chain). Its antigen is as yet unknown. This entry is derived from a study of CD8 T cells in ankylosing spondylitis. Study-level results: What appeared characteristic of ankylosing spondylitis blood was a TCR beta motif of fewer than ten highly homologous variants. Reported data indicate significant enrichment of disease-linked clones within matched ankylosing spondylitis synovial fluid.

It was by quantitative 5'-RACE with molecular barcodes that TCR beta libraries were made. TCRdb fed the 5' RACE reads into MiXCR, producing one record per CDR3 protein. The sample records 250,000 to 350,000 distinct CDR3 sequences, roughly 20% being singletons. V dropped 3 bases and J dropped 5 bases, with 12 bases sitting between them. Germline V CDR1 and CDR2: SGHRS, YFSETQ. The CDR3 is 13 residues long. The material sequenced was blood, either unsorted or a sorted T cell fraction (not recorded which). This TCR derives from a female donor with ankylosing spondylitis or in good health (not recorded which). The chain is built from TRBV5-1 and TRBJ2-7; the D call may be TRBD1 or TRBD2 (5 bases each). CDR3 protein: CASSSGTVDEQYF. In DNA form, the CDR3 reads TGCGCCAGCAGCTCAGGGACGGTCGACGAGCAGTACTTC.